The 9 T cell receptor beta chains listed next were all sequenced from one sample in a study of response to subunit inactivated influenza vaccine. TCRdb independently ran MiXCR on the RT-PCR reads; one entry per CDR3 protein. Among 600,000 to 700,000 distinct CDR3 sequences, 14% were seen once, and the ten largest hold about 7.6%. Sample: PBMCs from blood, taken roughly 15 days before vaccination. These receptors were taken from a man aged 50 to 59 who received an inactivated influenza vaccine.

About this clonotype: Since a much larger clone is just one base distant, this may be a read error. The J gene is TRBJ2-3, the V gene TRBV12-3 or TRBV12-4, with TRBD2 identical over 11 bases. The CDR3 extends over 15 amino acids. As DNA, the CDR3 is TGTGCCACCAGTTTCGTAGCGGGAGGGCCGGTTACGCAGTATTTT. This encodes CATSFVAGGPVTQYF.

This sequence joins TRBV6-5 and TRBJ2-2; no reliable D call. Trimming removed 5 bases from V and 6 bases from J, with 7 bases in between. CDR3 size: 12 residues. Germline CDR1 is MNHEY and CDR2 is SVGAGI. CDR3 sequence reads: CASSNHAGELFF. The CDR3 bases are TGTGCCAGCAGTAATCACGCCGGGGAGCTGTTTTTT.

This clonotype came up a few times. V usage is TRBV12-3 or TRBV12-4 and J usage is TRBJ2-5; 7 bases fit TRBD1. CDR3 length: 14 residues. J gave up 5 bases and V 5 bases, and 8 bases lay outside the gene matches. The CDR3 coding sequence is TGTGCCAGCAGTCGAGGACAGGCTACTGAGACCCAGTACTTC. Its translation is CASSRGQATETQYF.

This clonotype showed up just once. An end of the junction does not agree with germline; a read error may underlie this. CDR3 sequence: CCARDRKGQANYGYTF. DNA for the CDR3: TGCTGTGCTAGAGATCGGAAGGGACAGGCTAACTATGGCTACACCTTC. The chain is built from TRBV20-1 and TRBJ1-2; 8 bases match TRBD1. Germline CDR1 reads DFQATT; CDR2 reads SNEGSKA (reference sequence). CDR3 length equals 16 residues.

The sample holds a few counts of this clonotype. The rearrangement uses TRBV29-1 and TRBJ2-1; D possibly corresponds to TRBD2 (5 bases). The ends were cut back, 4 bases at V and 3 bases at J, with 13 bases in the middle. The CDR3 totals 14 residues. Germline-derived CDR1 and CDR2 are SQVTM and ANQGSEA. The CDR3: CSVAASGNYNEQFF. CDR3 sequence (DNA): TGCAGCGTTGCGGCCAGCGGAAACTACAATGAGCAGTTCTTC.

The chain joins TRBV12-3 or TRBV12-4 to TRBJ2-1, with D perhaps TRBD2 (6 bases). V was clipped by 3 bases and J by 10 bases, with 16 bases between them. This CDR3 spans 14 amino acids. CDR3 bases: TGTGCCAGCAGTTTTTGGGGGGAATTAGAGGAGCAGTTCTTC. This codes for CASSFWGELEEQFF.

The chain recombines TRBV10-2 with TRBJ2-7; 8 bases are shared with TRBD1. From germline, CDR1 is WSHSY and CDR2 SAAADI. V lost 0 bases to trimming and J lost 4 bases; unmatched junction nucleotides: 2. There are 14 residues in the CDR3. CDR3 DNA: TGCGCCAGCAGTGAGTCCAGGACAGGGTACGAGCAGTACTTC. The encoded protein is CASSESRTGYEQYF.

The table lists this clonotype with a count of one. The chain carries TRBV7-9 and TRBJ1-1; D uncertain. The CDR3 contains 15 residues. Germline CDR1 reads SEHNR; CDR2 reads FQNEAQ (reference sequence). Trimming left V 3 bases short and J 0 bases short, with 11 bases between. The CDR3 sequence: CASSFSSLLNTEAFF. CDR3 nucleotides: TGTGCCAGCAGCTTCTCATCTCTATTGAACACTGAAGCTTTCTTT.

This clonotype was seen only a few times. The chain recombines TRBV4-1 with TRBJ1-4, with 7 positions matching TRBD1. V lost 0 bases to trimming and J lost 6 bases; unmatched junction nucleotides: 10. Germline CDR1 and CDR2: MGHRA and YSYEKL. The CDR3 is 17 amino acids. Here the CDR3 reads CASSQDQGVTGYEKLFF. The CDR3 coding sequence is TGCGCCAGCAGCCAAGATCAGGGGGTGACTGGGTATGAAAAACTGTTTTTT.